This T cell receptor beta chain stems from a study of blood T cell repertoires in COVID-19. Looking at the study overall: Nucleic acid was either cDNA or gDNA, and it came from T cells, B-cell-depleted T cells, or PBMCs.

Allocation to cohorts depended on clinical history reported by the participants. Resolution of symptoms, clearance, or two negative PCRs was present in recovered Cohort 3 donors. The CDR3 has 14 residues. The ends were cut back, 5 bases at V and 0 bases at J, with 7 bases in the middle. Germline lookup yields CDR1 SEHNR and CDR2 FQNEAQ (reference sequence). Libraries were prepared by immunoSEQ multiplex PCR; TCRdb keeps only in-frame clonotypes and omits some of them. This table has roughly 380,000 clones, 87% appearing once. Sample: PBMCs or T cells enriched from blood (not recorded which). The TCR was taken from a man younger than 45 who had recovered from COVID-19. The chain is built from TRBV7-9 and TRBJ1-4; D unresolved. CDR3 region: CASSRTATNEKLFF. For the CDR3, the DNA is TGTGCCAGCAGCCGTACAGCAACTAATGAAAAACTGTTTTTT.